The 16 T cell receptor beta chains below come from one sample, sequenced in a study of regulatory T cells in long-lasting Graves disease. Time point described: newly diagnosed GD, antithyroid drugs for less than 3 months. Preparation of the TCR library used RNA extracted from PBMCs. Libraries of TCR beta came from iRepertoire HTBI primers plus Arm-PCR of CDR3 regions. TCRdb reprocessed the multiplex PCR reads with MiXCR, giving one entry per CDR3 protein. The data contain 400,000 to 550,000 distinct CDR3 sequences, about a sixth of them singletons. The sample also formed part of further work on T cells in Graves' hyperthyroidism and ophthalmopathy.

Sequenced here: peripheral blood mononuclear cells (PBMCs), sampled at new diagnosis, from a patient treated with antithyroid drugs. These TCRs come from a young woman with Graves disease.

This clonotype was picked up many times. The V and J genes are TRBV5-1 and TRBJ2-1; 11 nucleotides match TRBD2. Germline trimming cut 6 bases from V and 7 bases from J; bases unmatched to any gene: 12. Germline lookup yields CDR1 SGHRS and CDR2 YFSETQ. This CDR3 has 16 residues. This chain's CDR3 is CASIRGLAGGNNEQFF. The CDR3 region has the DNA TGCGCCAGCATCCGGGGGCTAGCGGGAGGAAATAATGAGCAGTTCTTC.

This clonotype was observed at least ten times. This chain joins TRBV5-1 and TRBJ1-3; 7 bases are shared with TRBD1. J was trimmed by 0 bases and V by 5 bases; bases with no gene match: 17. Germline V gives CDR1 SGHRS, CDR2 YFSETQ. The CDR3 length is 19 residues. CDR3 DNA sequence: TGCGCCAGCAGTCCGGGACAGAGCTACTTATTACCCTCTGGAAACACCATATATTTT. It is translated as CASSPGQSYLLPSGNTIYF.

This clonotype occurred many times. The J gene is TRBJ2-7, the V gene TRBV7-9; no firm D call. The CDR3 sequence is 12 residues long. V was shortened by 3 bases and J by 3 bases, with 6 bases between the two germline ends. CDR1 and CDR2 from the germline V gene are SEHNR and FQNEAQ (reference sequence). The CDR3 reads CASSFRFYEQYF. CDR3 nucleotide sequence: TGTGCCAGCAGCTTTCGTTTCTACGAGCAGTACTTC. Looking up the rest from reference TRBV7-9 and TRBJ2-7 gives the full variable domain: DTGVSQNPRHKITKRGQNVTFRCDPISEHNRLYWYRQTLGQGPEFLTYFQNEAQLEKSRLLSDRFSAERPKGSFSTLEIQRTEQGDSAMYLCASSFRFYEQYFGPGTRLTVT.

The chain recombines TRBV11-3 with TRBJ2-7, with 15 bases fitting TRBD2. This CDR3 comprises 17 residues. The J segment lost 4 bases and the V segment lost 2 bases, leaving 6 bases of the junction unmatched. Germline CDR1 SGHNT, CDR2 YENEEA. DNA for the CDR3: TGTGCCAGCAGCTTATCCGGGACTAGCGGGGGGAGATACGAGCAGTACTTC. Translating gives CASSLSGTSGGRYEQYF.

This clonotype was seen repeatedly, ten times or more. This chain joins TRBV3-1 and TRBJ2-1; unclear D gene. The tail of the sequence fits TRBJ2-5 better, so the J call may be wrong. CDR3 length equals 13 residues. Per germline, CDR1 LGHDT and CDR2 YNNKEL (reference sequence). This CDR3 is CASSPIRSETQYF. Written as DNA, the CDR3 is TGTGCCAGCAGCCCCATTCGGAGCGAGACCCAGTACTTC.

This chain joins TRBV14 and TRBJ2-2; D might be TRBD2 (6 bases). The CDR3 totals 16 residues. V gave up 4 bases and J gave up 2 bases, with 14 bases separating them. Germline CDR1 SGHDN, CDR2 FVKESK. The CDR3 spells CASSPRGGANTGELFF. The CDR3 coding sequence is TGTGCCAGCAGCCCAAGAGGAGGGGCCAACACCGGGGAGCTGTTTTTT.

Ten or more counts support this clonotype. V usage is TRBV11-3 and J usage is TRBJ1-1, with D perhaps matching TRBD1 (5 bases). Deletions cut 6 bases from V and 5 bases from J, with 10 bases between. Germline V gene data show CDR1 as SGHNT and CDR2 as YENEEA. The CDR3 has 12 amino acids. Written as DNA, the CDR3 is TGTGCCAGCAGTAGACGGGGGACTGAAGCTTTCTTT. It translates to CASSRRGTEAFF.

About this clonotype itself: A read error is possible here, since a much larger clone lies one base away. The rearrangement uses TRBV7-2 and TRBJ1-5; D perhaps matches TRBD1 (5 bases). CDR1 and CDR2 (germline): SGHTA, FQGNSA. This CDR3 contains 17 residues. Here the CDR3 reads CAGSLAAVSGGSQPQHF. The CDR3 DNA reads TGTGCCGGCAGCTTAGCAGCGGTTTCGGGGGGGAGTCAGCCCCAGCATTTT.

Ten or more counts support this clonotype. This chain connects TRBV28 to TRBJ2-7; 8 bases align to TRBD1. The CDR3 has 12 residues. V lost 5 bases, J lost 12 bases, and 9 bases stayed unmatched. Germline CDR1 is MDHEN and CDR2 is SYDVKM. CDR3 residues: CASSHDAGTGYF. The CDR3, as DNA: TGTGCCAGCAGTCATGATGCCGGGACAGGGTACTTC.

In its sample, this clonotype was seen many times. The V gene is TRBV20-1, the J gene TRBJ2-7; D gene ambiguous. The CDR3 is 15 residues long. Trimming pared 1 base from V and 0 bases from J, leaving 13 bases between. In germline, CDR1 is DFQATT, CDR2 SNEGSKA (reference sequence). CDR3 sequence reads: CSARGPGPISYEQYF. CDR3 coding DNA: TGCAGTGCTAGAGGTCCCGGGCCCATCTCCTACGAGCAGTACTTC.

The table lists this clonotype with many counts. The chain uses TRBV12-3 or TRBV12-4 and TRBJ2-7; 10 bases map to TRBD1. The CDR3 has 14 residues. The trim removed 6 bases at V and 5 bases at J, leaving 7 bases unmatched. The CDR3 is CASRDPGQGHEQYF. CDR3 coding DNA: TGTGCCAGCAGAGACCCGGGACAGGGGCACGAGCAGTACTTC.

This clonotype has at least ten counts. The chain combines TRBV6-5 with TRBJ2-1, with TRBD2 matching over 13 bases. This CDR3 has 21 amino acids. Trimming took 2 bases from V and 0 from J; bases not matched to a gene: 13. CDR1 and CDR2 (germline): MNHEY, SVGAGI. CDR3 DNA sequence: TGTGCCAGCAGTTACCAGCCGGGACTAGCGGGGCAAGAGAGCTCCTACAATGAGCAGTTCTTC. This codes for CASSYQPGLAGQESSYNEQFF.

The CDR3 DNA follows: TGTGCCAGCAGGTCGGGGGGCTCTGGAAACACCATATATTTT. It translates to CASRSGGSGNTIYF. The chain carries TRBV27 and TRBJ1-3, with a possible D match to TRBD1 (5 bases). Germline V gene lookup returns CDR1 MNHEY and CDR2 SMNVEV (reference sequence). The CDR3 runs to 14 residues. The ends were cut back, 6 bases at V and 0 bases at J, with 9 bases in the middle.

This clonotype came up many times. This chain links TRBV15 with TRBJ2-1; tentative D call: TRBD1 (5 bases). Germline V gene data show CDR1 as LNHNV and CDR2 as YYDKDF (reference sequence). The V gene lost 1 base and the J gene lost 5 bases, with 12 bases spanning the gap. The CDR3 has 15 amino acids. This chain's CDR3 is CATSRGFDRNNEQFF. The CDR3 DNA follows: TGTGCCACCAGCAGAGGATTTGACAGAAACAATGAGCAGTTCTTC.

Remarks on this clonotype: It may be a read error: a sequence one base away is much more abundant. The V and J genes are TRBV11-2 and TRBJ2-3, with 14 bases matching TRBD2. The length of the CDR3 is 15 residues. Germline CDR1 reads SGHAT; CDR2 reads FQNNGV. The CDR3 spells CVSSWGLAGVDTQYF. In DNA form, the CDR3 reads TGTGTCAGCAGCTGGGGACTAGCGGGAGTGGATACGCAGTATTTT. The full variable domain, rest sourced from reference TRBV11-2 and TRBJ2-3, is EAGVAQSPRYKIIEKRQSVAFWCNPISGHATLYWYQQILGQGPKLLIQFQNNGVVDDSQLPKDRFSAERLKGVDSTLKIQPAKLEDSAVYLCVSSWGLAGVDTQYFGPGTRLTVL.

This rearrangement joins TRBV7-9 to TRBJ1-3; D is unresolved. The ends were cut back, 4 bases at V and 4 bases at J, with 14 bases in the middle. The germline gives CDR1 SEHNR, CDR2 FQNEAQ (reference sequence). The CDR3 extends over 15 amino acids. The CDR3 sequence: CASSSGILKGNTIYF. As DNA, the CDR3 is TGTGCCAGCAGCTCCGGGATTTTGAAAGGAAACACCATATATTTT.